This TCR beta chain was obtained from a study of T-cell memory formation after mild COVID-19. Findings of the study overall: Clones shrinking from day 15 to 85 showed even CD4/CD8 mixes; later expanders tilted CD4+. Prior to infection, memory already included some responding clones, suggesting cross-reactive memory joined.

TCRalpha and TCRbeta libraries used 5'RACE with constant-segment primers and UMIs. Each CDR3 protein gets one entry after TCRdb re-called the 5' RACE reads with MiXCR. The repertoire holds 140,000 to 150,000 distinct CDR3 sequences, with 6% to 7% as singletons. Notes on this clonotype: The antigen remains unidentified.

Between the trimmed V and J ends, which lost 2 bases and 2 bases, there was a span of 6 bases. Germline CDR1 and CDR2: MNHEY and SVGEGT. This CDR3 has 13 amino acids. This TCR derives from an adult woman who had mild COVID-19 (a few samples of this study predate the infection). Cell type and time point are not known. Sequencing used PBMCs or a T cell subset sorted from them (not recorded which). This chain joins TRBV6-2 or TRBV6-3 and TRBJ1-2; possible D gene TRBD1, 5 bases. The CDR3 DNA reads TGTGCCAGCAGTTACCGGACAAACTATGGCTACACCTTC. It specifies CASSYRTNYGYTF.